The 11 T cell receptor beta chains presented below share a single source sample, sequenced in a study of blood T cell repertoires in COVID-19. This table comes from immunoSEQ multiplex PCR, and its TCRdb copy is limited to in-frame clones, with some not included. The table records some 180,000 clones, around 83% of them present only once. The specimen sequenced was PBMCs or T cells enriched from blood (not recorded which). The receptors stem from a woman in her 30s who had been exposed to COVID-19.

The chain links TRBV19 to TRBJ1-2; unclear D gene. V gave up 5 bases and J gave up 6 bases, with 13 bases separating them. From germline, CDR1 is LNHDA and CDR2 SQIVND (reference sequence). The CDR3 length is 13 residues. CDR3 sequence: CASSDNLINGYTF. The CDR3 DNA reads TGTGCCAGTAGTGATAACTTAATTAATGGCTACACCTTC.

V is TRBV4-1 and J is TRBJ2-7; TRBD2 agrees at 15 bases. The germline CDR1 and CDR2 sequences are MGHRA and YSYEKL. The CDR3 contains 16 residues. The junction had 1 base not matched to a gene; V was cut back by 3 bases and J by 1 base. The CDR3 DNA is TGCGCCAGCAGCCAGGGACTAGCGGGGGGTTCCTACGAGCAGTACTTC. This sequence encodes CASSQGLAGGSYEQYF.

CDR3 nucleotides: TGTGCCAGCAGCTTAGGACAGGGTTGGAATTCACCCCTCCACTTT. This sequence encodes CASSLGQGWNSPLHF. The V call is TRBV7-9, the J call TRBJ1-6; 7 bases fit TRBD1. The CDR3 runs to 15 residues. The V and J ends lost 1 base and 7 bases, in that order; junction bases with no gene match: 4. Germline lookup yields CDR1 SEHNR and CDR2 FQNEAQ (reference sequence).

The chain is built from TRBV19 and TRBJ2-1; D perhaps matches TRBD2 (5 bases). The CDR3 has 13 amino acids. Trimming took 4 bases from V and 6 from J, leaving 10 bases between them. Germline CDR1 is LNHDA and CDR2 is SQIVND (reference sequence). CDR3 amino acids: CASSRTLSNEQFF. The CDR3 DNA reads TGTGCCAGTAGTAGGACTCTCAGCAATGAGCAGTTCTTC.

The chain links TRBV7-3 to TRBJ1-6; a weak D match, TRBD1 (5 bases). From germline, CDR1 is SGHTA and CDR2 FQGTGA. Trimming pared 1 base from V and 7 bases from J, leaving 8 bases between. The CDR3 runs 14 residues. The CDR3 reads CASSLKGANSPLHF. The CDR3 nucleotides are TGTGCCAGCAGCTTAAAAGGGGCGAATTCACCCCTCCACTTT.

The chain recombines TRBV7-3 with TRBJ2-3; 11 bases match TRBD1. Germline loops: CDR1 SGHTA, CDR2 FQGTGA. J was trimmed by 7 bases and V by 2 bases; bases with no gene match: 8. This CDR3 region has 16 residues. The CDR3: CASSLGPGQGANTQYF. The CDR3 DNA sequence: TGTGCCAGCAGCTTAGGTCCAGGACAGGGGGCCAATACGCAGTATTTT.

The rearrangement uses TRBV18 and TRBJ2-2, with D uncertain. The CDR3 is made up of 16 amino acids. Germline lookup yields CDR1 KGHSH and CDR2 LQKENI. V was shortened by 3 bases and J by 0 bases, with 11 bases between the two germline ends. The CDR3 nucleotides read TGTGCCAGCTCACCCCGGCAACAGACGAACACCGGGGAGCTGTTTTTT. It specifies CASSPRQQTNTGELFF.

The V gene is TRBV7-9, the J gene TRBJ1-1; D not resolved. The V and J ends lost 1 base and 7 bases respectively, with 13 bases between them. CDR3 length: 14 amino acids. Germline CDR1 and CDR2: SEHNR and FQNEAQ (reference sequence). The CDR3 DNA reads TGTGCCAGCAGCTTAGGGGCGTCGCGAATTGAAGCTTTCTTT. Residues: CASSLGASRIEAFF.

This clone was detected once. The genes are TRBV6-4 and TRBJ2-3, with D possibly being TRBD1 (6 bases). Trimming removed 4 bases at V and 0 bases at J, with 11 bases between. The CDR3 runs to 15 residues. Germline CDR1 reads MRHNA; CDR2 reads SNTAGT. CDR3 nucleotide sequence: TGTGCCAGCAGTGCCAGACAGGCTAGCACAGATACGCAGTATTTT. Amino acid sequence: CASSARQASTDTQYF.

This clone was counted between two and nine times. This CDR3 is CASSQDTNWRLTNRGWEQYF. The CDR3 DNA sequence: TGTGCCAGCAGCCAAGATACGAATTGGCGTCTAACCAACCGCGGTTGGGAGCAGTACTTC. This rearrangement joins TRBV4-2 to TRBJ2-7; D not certain. CDR1 LGHNA and CDR2 YNFKEQ come from the germline V gene. The V gene lost 0 bases and the J gene lost 7 bases, with 31 bases spanning the gap. The CDR3 is 20 amino acids.

This rearrangement joins TRBV7-9 to TRBJ1-6, with 7 bases lining up with TRBD1. Germline values: CDR1 SEHNR, CDR2 FQNEAQ (reference sequence). The CDR3 covers 13 residues. The V segment lost 1 base and the J segment 10 bases; nucleotides outside the gene matches: 1. CDR3 coding DNA: TGTGCCAGCAGCTTAGGACAGGGCTCACCCCTCCACTTT. This codes for CASSLGQGSPLHF.